Below are 29 T cell receptor beta chains sequenced from a single sample in a study of shared clonotypes between healthy human individuals. The assay was immunoSEQ multiplex PCR, and TCRdb's table has in-frame clones only and misses some. Here the sample spans approximately 2,300,000 clones, 80% to 95% being singletons. Sequenced material: naive CD4+ T cells from PBMCs. Noted subset: CD45RA+ positively selected. All receptors derive from a man aged 18 to 30 in good health. Some clones in this sample may be carry-over from other donors' samples.

This chain links TRBV7-9 with TRBJ1-1; perhaps TRBD1 as D (5 bases). The length of the CDR3 is 17 residues. Germline CDR1 is SEHNR and CDR2 is FQNEAQ (reference sequence). V was trimmed by 4 bases and J by 0 bases, leaving 18 bases between them. The CDR3 is CASSSRGHPLMNTEAFF. The DNA for the CDR3 is TGTGCCAGCAGCTCACGAGGACACCCTCTAATGAACACTGAAGCTTTCTTT.

The chain combines TRBV2 with TRBJ2-7; D call uncertain. Trimming stripped 7 bases from V and 6 bases from J, with 13 bases between. Per germline, CDR1 SNHLY and CDR2 FYNNEI. There are 12 residues in the CDR3. The CDR3 nucleotides read TGTGCCAGCATGGGCGGACCCGGCGAGCAGTACTTC. Amino acid sequence: CASMGGPGEQYF.

As to this clone: The same CDR3 is also encoded by other DNA sequences in this sample. V gene TRBV15 combines with J gene TRBJ2-2; D might be TRBD1 or TRBD2, each matching 5 bases. V was pared by 3 bases and J by 4 bases, with 6 bases between. Germline CDR1 is LNHNV and CDR2 is YYDKDF (reference sequence). This CDR3 comprises 13 residues. Here the CDR3 reads CATSRGTTGELFF. The CDR3 bases are TGTGCCACCAGCAGGGGGACCACCGGGGAGCTGTTTTTT.

The chain couples TRBV9 to TRBJ2-3; no clear D gene. Germline CDR1 is SGDLS and CDR2 is YYNGEE. CDR3 length: 15 amino acids. Deletions cut 4 bases from V and 0 bases from J, with 12 bases between. Here the CDR3 reads CASSPTVISTDTQYF. The CDR3 DNA follows: TGTGCCAGCAGCCCAACAGTAATAAGCACAGATACGCAGTATTTT. Drawing the rest from reference TRBV9 and TRBJ2-3, the complete variable domain is DSGVTQTPKHLITATGQRVTLRCSPRSGDLSVYWYQQSLDQGLQFLIQYYNGEERAKGNILERFSAQQFPDLHSELNLSSLELGDSALYFCASSPTVISTDTQYFGPGTRLTVL.

The chain carries TRBV11-3 and TRBJ2-2, with D possibly being TRBD1 or TRBD2 (5 bases each). V was pared by 2 bases and J by 5 bases, with 12 bases between. The CDR3 consists of 15 residues. Germline V gives CDR1 SGHNT, CDR2 YENEEA. Here the CDR3 reads CASSLHGAGTGELFF. CDR3 DNA sequence: TGTGCCAGCAGCTTACACGGGGCTGGGACCGGGGAGCTGTTTTTT.

Worth noting for this clone: This sample also contains other DNA sequences that code for the same CDR3. The chain recombines TRBV28 with TRBJ2-7; D may be TRBD1 or TRBD2 (5 bases each). The V gene lost 6 bases and the J gene lost 0 bases, with 12 bases spanning the gap. This CDR3 is built from 14 residues. The germline V gene has CDR1 MDHEN and CDR2 SYDVKM. The CDR3 loop is CASSRGGSSYEQYF. CDR3 sequence (DNA): TGTGCCAGCAGCCGTGGGGGTTCCTCCTACGAGCAGTACTTC.

This chain joins TRBV5-4 and TRBJ2-7; 7 bases map to TRBD1. This CDR3 is built from 14 residues. Germline assignment: CDR1 SGHNT and CDR2 YYREEE (reference sequence). With 1 base clipped from V and 1 base from J, the junction kept 2 bases outside the gene matches. CDR3 in DNA: TGTGCCAGCAGCTTGACAGGGGTATCCTACGAGCAGTACTTC. Encoded protein: CASSLTGVSYEQYF.

With respect to this clone: Other DNA sequences from this sample encode an identical CDR3 as well. The chain links TRBV6-1 to TRBJ2-7; TRBD1 might be the D (6 bases). V was trimmed by 3 bases and J by 4 bases, leaving 10 bases between them. Germline V CDR1 and CDR2: MNHNS, SASEGT. The CDR3 loop spans 13 amino acids. The CDR3 region is CASSEVRGYEQYF. The CDR3 coding sequence is TGTGCCAGCAGTGAGGTCAGGGGATACGAGCAGTACTTC.

Points on this clone: Relative to the germline gene, one junction end is altered; a read error may explain this. The chain combines TRBV27 with TRBJ2-7; D possibly matches TRBD1 or TRBD2 (5 bases each). CDR1 is MNHEY and CDR2 is SMNVEV in the germline V gene (reference sequence). CDR3 length: 13 amino acids. The CDR3 protein is CASRLEVWDRPSF. The CDR3 nucleotides are TGTGCCAGCAGACTCGAGGTCTGGGACCGCCCCTCCTTC.

V usage is TRBV5-1 and J usage is TRBJ1-1; unclear D gene. V gave up 2 bases and J gave up 3 bases, with 5 bases separating them. In germline, CDR1 is SGHRS, CDR2 YFSETQ. The CDR3 has 12 amino acids. This CDR3 reads CASSFKDTEAFF. The CDR3 nucleotides are TGCGCCAGCAGCTTCAAAGACACTGAAGCTTTCTTT. Variable domain in full (rest from reference TRBV5-1 and TRBJ1-1): KAGVTQTPRYLIKTRGQQVTLSCSPISGHRSVSWYQQTPGQGLQFLFEYFSETQRNKGNFPGRFSGRQFSNSRSEMNVSTLELGDSALYLCASSFKDTEAFFGQGTRLTVV.

In regard to this clone: Other nucleotide sequences in the sample specify the same CDR3. This rearrangement joins TRBV7-3 to TRBJ2-7, with 9 bases matching TRBD1. This CDR3 region has 14 residues. CDR1 is SGHTA, CDR2 FQGTGA, per germline. V gave up 3 bases and J gave up 4 bases; unmatched junction bases: 4. The CDR3 nucleotides are TGTGCCAGCAGCTTGGACAGGGGCCCATACGAGCAGTACTTC. This translates into CASSLDRGPYEQYF. Using reference TRBV7-3 and TRBJ2-7 for the parts outside the CDR3, the full variable domain is GAGVSQTPSNKVTEKGKYVELRCDPISGHTALYWYRQSLGQGPEFLIYFQGTGAADDSGLPNDRFFAVRPEGSVSTLKIQRTERGDSAVYLCASSLDRGPYEQYFGPGTRLTVT.

A single count supports this clone. This rearrangement joins TRBV5-1 to TRBJ2-7, with D possibly matching TRBD1 (6 bases). In germline, CDR1 is SGHRS, CDR2 YFSETQ. CDR3 length: 15 residues. With 3 bases removed from V and 6 bases from J, the gap between germline ends came to 19 bases. CDR3 region: CASSSGRDNPFEQYF. CDR3 bases: TGCGCCAGCAGCTCCGGACGGGACAATCCTTTCGAGCAGTACTTC.

This clone was detected only once. The chain employs TRBV18 and TRBJ1-4, with 9 bases identical to TRBD1. From germline, CDR1 is KGHSH and CDR2 LQKENI. This CDR3 has 16 residues. J was trimmed by 6 bases and V by 3 bases; bases with no gene match: 8. CDR3 sequence: CASSPGQGINYEKLFF. In nucleotides, the CDR3 is TGTGCCAGCTCACCGGGACAGGGTATCAATTATGAAAAACTGTTTTTT. The variable domain in full, with the rest retrieved from reference TRBV18 and TRBJ1-4, is NAGVMQNPRHLVRRRGQEARLRCSPMKGHSHVYWYRQLPEEGLKFMVYLQKENIIDESGMPKERFSAEFPKEGPSILRIQQVVRGDSAAYFCASSPGQGINYEKLFFGSGTQLSVL.

The rearrangement joins TRBV25-1 to TRBJ2-5; D possibly corresponds to TRBD1 (5 bases). CDR3 length equals 14 residues. Trimming pared 5 bases from V and 1 base from J, leaving 11 bases between. CDR1 and CDR2 from the germline V gene are MGHDK and SYGVNS. The CDR3 sequence is CASSKDTTQETQYF. The CDR3 coding sequence is TGTGCCAGCAGTAAGGACACCACCCAAGAGACCCAGTACTTC.

This chain links TRBV18 with TRBJ2-2, with 9 positions matching TRBD2. V was clipped by 3 bases and J by 1 base; unmatched bases: 3. The CDR3 runs to 16 residues. CDR1 is KGHSH and CDR2 is LQKENI in the germline V gene. The CDR3 nucleotides read TGTGCCAGCTCACCCACTAGCGGGTTGAACACCGGGGAGCTGTTTTTT. Translation gives CASSPTSGLNTGELFF. Supplemented by reference TRBV18 and TRBJ2-2, the full variable domain reads NAGVMQNPRHLVRRRGQEARLRCSPMKGHSHVYWYRQLPEEGLKFMVYLQKENIIDESGMPKERFSAEFPKEGPSILRIQQVVRGDSAAYFCASSPTSGLNTGELFFGEGSRLTVL.

This rearrangement joins TRBV19 to TRBJ2-3; D might be TRBD1 or TRBD2, each matching 5 bases. Germline CDR1 reads LNHDA; CDR2 reads SQIVND (reference sequence). V was clipped by 7 bases and J by 3 bases, with 14 bases between them. This CDR3 is 14 amino acids long. The CDR3 nucleotides read TGTGCCAGTAAAAATCCAGGGAGTACAGATACGCAGTATTTT. It is translated as CASKNPGSTDTQYF.

On this clone itself: At the DNA level, this CDR3 is encoded by other sequences in the same sample as well. The chain employs TRBV5-1 and TRBJ1-1; no clear D. The CDR3 extends over 14 amino acids. The ends were cut back, 4 bases at V and 2 bases at J, with 12 bases in the middle. The germline gives CDR1 SGHRS, CDR2 YFSETQ. This CDR3 reads CASSLPGSNTEAFF. The CDR3 DNA is TGCGCCAGCAGCCTCCCGGGGAGTAACACTGAAGCTTTCTTT.

This chain joins TRBV9 and TRBJ2-7; 7 bases align to TRBD2. The germline V gene has CDR1 SGDLS and CDR2 YYNGEE. The CDR3 length is 13 residues. The V gene end was trimmed by 3 bases and the J gene end by 5 bases; junction bases not matched to a gene: 5. The DNA for the CDR3 is TGTGCCAGCAGCGATCGGGGAGGGGACGAGCAGTACTTC. As protein: CASSDRGGDEQYF.

The J gene is TRBJ1-5, the V gene TRBV7-2, with 9 bases lining up with TRBD1. Germline lookup yields CDR1 SGHTA and CDR2 FQGNSA. There are 15 residues in the CDR3. V gave up 0 bases and J gave up 6 bases; unmatched junction bases: 3. CDR3 in DNA: TGTGCCAGCAGCTTAGCACAGGGGGCAAGTCAGCCCCAGCATTTT. Residues: CASSLAQGASQPQHF.

The table lists this clone with a count of one. The chain links TRBV7-8 to TRBJ2-5; 7 bases map to TRBD1. Germline V lookup: CDR1 SGHVS, CDR2 FQNEAQ. The CDR3 has 15 amino acids. Trimming removed 5 bases from V and 6 bases from J; junction bases left unmatched: 12. CDR3 DNA sequence: TGTGCCAGCAGCGAAGGGACAGCCCGGTCCCAGACCCAGTACTTC. Its translation is CASSEGTARSQTQYF.

For this clone: The same CDR3 is also encoded by other DNA sequences in this sample. In DNA form, the CDR3 reads TGTGCCAGCAGCGGCGGACAGGCCCAAGAGACCCAGTACTTC. Amino acids: CASSGGQAQETQYF. The chain couples TRBV9 to TRBJ2-5; 7 positions match TRBD1. CDR1 and CDR2 (germline): SGDLS, YYNGEE. The CDR3 loop spans 14 amino acids. With 3 bases clipped from V and 1 base from J, the junction kept 3 bases outside the gene matches.

The chain carries TRBV11-2 and TRBJ1-2, with D maybe TRBD1 (5 bases). This CDR3 comprises 16 residues. The V end lost 1 base, the J end lost 0 bases, and 12 bases lay between the germline ends. The germline CDR1 and CDR2 sequences are SGHAT and FQNNGV. This CDR3 is CASSLAGTGANYGYTF. DNA for the CDR3: TGTGCCAGCAGCTTAGCTGGAACAGGAGCTAACTATGGCTACACCTTC.

CDR3: CASGPTGETQYF. The CDR3 bases are TGTGCCAGCGGCCCCACAGGAGAGACCCAGTACTTC. V gene TRBV11-2 combines with J gene TRBJ2-5, with D possibly TRBD1 on 5 matching bases. This CDR3 is 12 amino acids long. The germline V and J ends were trimmed by 8 bases and 4 bases, with 11 bases remaining between them. CDR1 is SGHAT and CDR2 is FQNNGV in the germline V gene.

This rearrangement joins TRBV10-2 to TRBJ2-7; D not certain. The CDR3 runs to 15 residues. CDR1 and CDR2 (germline): WSHSY, SAAADI. V lost 5 bases and J 2 bases, leaving 16 bases between the germline ends. The CDR3 loop is CASSKGPSRTYEQYF. CDR3 in DNA: TGCGCCAGCAGTAAAGGGCCGTCAAGGACCTACGAGCAGTACTTC.

The V gene is TRBV7-2, the J gene TRBJ1-6; D is unresolved. V lost 4 bases and J lost 6, with 13 bases in between. The CDR3 extends over 15 amino acids. CDR1 is SGHTA, CDR2 FQGNSA, per germline. The CDR3 DNA follows: TGTGCCAGCAGCTCGGACTCGTGGGGTAATTCACCCCTCCACTTT. It encodes CASSSDSWGNSPLHF.

Comments on this clone: This sample also contains other DNA sequences that code for the same CDR3. This rearrangement joins TRBV28 to TRBJ2-7; TRBD2 is a possible D gene (5 bases). The CDR3 extends over 13 amino acids. Germline CDR1 and CDR2: MDHEN and SYDVKM. V lost 7 bases and J lost 4, with 14 bases in between. Here the CDR3 reads CASTPGRSYEQYF. The CDR3 bases are TGTGCCAGCACCCCGGGAAGGAGTTACGAGCAGTACTTC. The whole variable domain, remainder taken from reference TRBV28 and TRBJ2-7, is DVKVTQSSRYLVKRTGEKVFLECVQDMDHENMFWYRQDPGLGLRLIYFSYDVKMKEKGDIPEGYSVSREKKERFSLILESASTNQTSMYLCASTPGRSYEQYFGPGTRLTVT.

On this clone itself: The identical CDR3 is also encoded by other nucleotide sequences in the sample. The J gene is TRBJ2-3, the V gene TRBV18; possible D gene TRBD2, 5 bases. The germline V gene encodes CDR1 KGHSH and CDR2 LQKENI. This CDR3 spans 14 amino acids. V lost 2 bases and J 2 bases, leaving 8 bases between the germline ends. CDR3 DNA: TGTGCCAGCTCACCATCCGGGGTCACAGATACGCAGTATTTT. This gives the protein CASSPSGVTDTQYF. The full variable domain, completed using reference TRBV18 and TRBJ2-3, is NAGVMQNPRHLVRRRGQEARLRCSPMKGHSHVYWYRQLPEEGLKFMVYLQKENIIDESGMPKERFSAEFPKEGPSILRIQQVVRGDSAAYFCASSPSGVTDTQYFGPGTRLTVL.

The chain combines TRBV28 with TRBJ1-2; D might be TRBD1 (6 bases). The CDR3 is 14 amino acids. Trimming took off 4 bases at V and 7 bases at J, with 16 bases between the two ends. The germline V gene has CDR1 MDHEN and CDR2 SYDVKM. CDR3 coding DNA: TGTGCCAGCAGTTACCCAGGGGCCCCGGTTGGCTACACCTTC. Its translation: CASSYPGAPVGYTF.

This clone was observed a single time. Here the CDR3 reads CASSSIREKLFF. The CDR3 DNA sequence: TGTGCCAGCAGTTCTATCCGTGAAAAACTGTTTTTT. V and J are TRBV2 and TRBJ1-4; D is uncertain. CDR3 length: 12 residues. Germline V CDR1 and CDR2: SNHLY, FYNNEI. V lost 5 bases, J lost 7 bases, and 8 bases lay in between.